The 25 T cell receptor beta chains below come from one sample, sequenced in a study of blood T cells in healthy people across ages. A second PCR, run for about 7 to 11 cycles, used a sample-barcoded 5' primer plus a J-beta primer mix. MiXCR, run by TCRdb on the 5' RACE reads, gives a single entry per CDR3 protein. The sample carries some 1.4 million distinct CDR3 sequences, around 39% recorded once. Sample: blood. The receptors originated from a woman aged 18-29 years in good health.

The chain combines TRBV15 with TRBJ2-1, with 11 bases that match TRBD2. Trimming took 2 bases from V and 6 from J; bases not matched to a gene: 6. The CDR3 covers 16 residues. The germline gives CDR1 LNHNV, CDR2 YYDKDF (reference sequence). The CDR3 DNA reads TGTGCCACCAGCAGATCATTAGCGGGGGGGAGCAATGAGCAGTTCTTC. The encoded protein is CATSRSLAGGSNEQFF.

The V and J genes are TRBV5-1 and TRBJ2-5; no firm D call. The CDR3 sequence is 13 residues long. V lost 0 bases, J lost 3 bases, and 6 bases lay in between. Per the germline V gene, CDR1 is SGHRS and CDR2 is YFSETQ. The CDR3 nucleotides read TGCGCCAGCAGCTTGGCGGTGGAAGAGACCCAGTACTTC. As protein: CASSLAVEETQYF. Full variable domain (rest looked up from reference TRBV5-1 and TRBJ2-5): KAGVTQTPRYLIKTRGQQVTLSCSPISGHRSVSWYQQTPGQGLQFLFEYFSETQRNKGNFPGRFSGRQFSNSRSEMNVSTLELGDSALYLCASSLAVEETQYFGPGTRLLVL.

As regards this clonotype: Its ends do not fully match the called genes, so a read error is possible. The chain is built from TRBV7-9 and TRBJ2-3, with D possibly being TRBD1 (6 bases). The germline V gene has CDR1 SEHNR and CDR2 FQNEAQ (reference sequence). CDR3 size: 12 residues. CDR3 DNA: TGTGCCGGCAGCCCGGACAGCCCCGAGGAGTATTTT. Translated, it gives CAGSPDSPEEYF.

For the CDR3, the DNA is TGTGCCAGCAGTTACTCGCGCGGGGGACTAGCGGGGCGCATAGATACGCAGTATTTT. Its protein is CASSYSRGGLAGRIDTQYF. V usage is TRBV6-5 and J usage is TRBJ2-3, with 13 bases that match TRBD2. Germline V gene data show CDR1 as MNHEY and CDR2 as SVGAGI. The CDR3 length is 19 residues. V lost 0 bases and J lost 5; bases outside the gene matches: 11.

This clonotype was picked up a small number of times. CDR3 coding DNA: TGCAGTGCTAGAGATACCGGGACTAGCGGGAGAAGGAATGAGCAGTTCTTC. Its translation is CSARDTGTSGRRNEQFF. The chain carries TRBV20-1 and TRBJ2-1; 14 nucleotides align to TRBD2. Unmatched junction bases numbered 8, after V lost 0 bases and J lost 7 bases. Germline assignment: CDR1 DFQATT and CDR2 SNEGSKA (reference sequence). The CDR3 runs 17 residues.

A few counts support this clonotype. This chain uses TRBV20-1 with TRBJ2-7; D is unclear. Trimming removed 1 base from V and 7 bases from J, with 17 bases in between. The germline V gene encodes CDR1 DFQATT and CDR2 SNEGSKA (reference sequence). The CDR3 has 14 residues. Written as DNA, the CDR3 is TGCAGTGCTAGAGGACCGGTTACGGTGAATGAGCAGTACTTC. This encodes CSARGPVTVNEQYF.

This clonotype came up many times. Compared with germline, one end of the junction differs, possibly owing to a read error. J is TRBJ2-1 and V is TRBV5-1, with TRBD2 identical over 8 bases. Germline V gives CDR1 SGHRS, CDR2 YFSETQ. The CDR3 sequence is 15 residues long. The CDR3 nucleotides read TGTGCCAGCAGCTTAGTGGCGGGAGGCCCCAATGAGCAGTTCTTC. Its protein is CASSLVAGGPNEQFF.

The chain is built from TRBV5-1 and TRBJ2-2, with a weak D call TRBD2 (6 bases). CDR3 length equals 15 residues. V lost 4 bases, J lost 6 bases, and 16 bases lay in between. Germline V lookup: CDR1 SGHRS, CDR2 YFSETQ. In DNA form, the CDR3 reads TGCGCCAGCAGCCGCCGGGGCAGGGACTCCGGGGAGCTGTTTTTT. It specifies CASSRRGRDSGELFF.

The chain joins TRBV9 to TRBJ2-5; weak D call: TRBD2 (6 bases). The closer fit of TRBJ2-7 to the DNA end suggests the J call may be wrong. There are 16 residues in the CDR3. Germline loops: CDR1 SGDLS, CDR2 YYNGEE. CDR3 residues: CASSLRGSVRSGEQYF. CDR3 DNA sequence: TGTGCCAGCAGCCTTCGGGGGTCAGTGAGGTCGGGCGAGCAGTACTTC.

The gene calls are TRBV30 and TRBJ2-7, with 7 bases aligning to TRBD1. Per germline, CDR1 GTSNPN and CDR2 SVGIG (reference sequence). CDR3 size: 12 residues. Trimming at V came to 0 bases and at J to 11 bases, leaving 7 bases not matched to a gene. The CDR3 nucleotides are TGTGCCTGGAGTGTAGGGTGGACAGGCAAGTACTTC. Protein: CAWSVGWTGKYF.

The CDR3 DNA sequence: TGTGCCAGCAGCTTCGACAGGGCAAGTATGAACACTGAAGCTTTCTTT. It yields the protein CASSFDRASMNTEAFF. The chain links TRBV7-2 to TRBJ1-1, with 7 bases that match TRBD1. CDR3 length: 16 amino acids. Germline V gene sequence: CDR1 SGHTA, CDR2 FQGNSA. V lost 3 bases, J lost 0 bases, and 7 bases stayed unmatched.

This clonotype has more than one count but fewer than ten. The chain joins TRBV29-1 to TRBJ2-4, with TRBD2 matching 7 bases. Judging by the DNA end, TRBJ2-7 fits better; the J call may be wrong. CDR1 is SQVTM and CDR2 is ANQGSEA in the germline V gene. This CDR3 has 11 amino acids. CDR3 residues: CSVGREGEQYF. DNA of the CDR3: TGCAGCGTTGGTAGGGAGGGCGAGCAGTACTTC.

V is TRBV12-3 or TRBV12-4 and J is TRBJ2-3; 10 nucleotides agree with TRBD2. The CDR3 runs 14 residues. The V segment lost 5 bases and the J segment 8 bases; nucleotides outside the gene matches: 7. CDR3 residues: CASSPGLASVTQYF. The CDR3 DNA sequence: TGTGCCAGCAGTCCGGGACTAGCGTCTGTTACGCAGTATTTT.

This clonotype was counted a few times. The chain recombines TRBV20-1 with TRBJ2-3; 11 bases match TRBD2. The CDR3 is made up of 14 amino acids. Germline trimming cut 8 bases from V and 2 bases from J; bases unmatched to any gene: 6. The V gene's germline CDR1 is DFQATT and CDR2 SNEGSKA (reference sequence). CDR3 DNA sequence: TGCAGTACTTTAGCGGGGGGGTCCACAGATACGCAGTATTTT. As protein: CSTLAGGSTDTQYF.

This clonotype was detected only once. This chain uses TRBV2 with TRBJ2-5, with D perhaps matching TRBD2 (6 bases). The CDR3 has 13 amino acids. V gave up 11 bases and J gave up 5 bases, with 18 bases separating them. Germline CDR1 reads SNHLY; CDR2 reads FYNNEI. The DNA for the CDR3 is TGTGCCCAAGCCACGGAGGGTCGGGAGACCCAGTACTTC. Its protein is CAQATEGRETQYF.

CDR3: CASSAGGIQPQHF. Written as DNA, the CDR3 is TGTGCCAGCAGTGCAGGGGGGATCCAGCCCCAGCATTTT. The chain uses TRBV25-1 and TRBJ1-5; 7 positions match TRBD1. The CDR3 totals 13 residues. The germline V gene encodes CDR1 MGHDK and CDR2 SYGVNS. With V trimmed by 4 bases and J by 7 bases, 4 bases remained unmatched. Drawing the rest from reference TRBV25-1 and TRBJ1-5, the complete variable domain is EADIYQTPRYLVIGTGKKITLECSQTMGHDKMYWYQQDPGMELHLIHYSYGVNSTEKGDLSSESTVSRIRTEHFPLTLESARPSHTSQYLCASSAGGIQPQHFGDGTRLSIL.

This clonotype turned up a few times. The rearrangement joins TRBV12-3 or TRBV12-4 to TRBJ1-1; 8 nucleotides agree with TRBD1. The ends lost 5 bases at V and 4 bases at J; junction bases unmatched: 3. The CDR3 spans 13 residues. CDR3 bases: TGTGCCAGCAGTACAGGGGGGGTCACTGAAGCTTTCTTT. Its translation: CASSTGGVTEAFF.

The chain carries TRBV6-6 and TRBJ1-3; D gene ambiguous. Germline V lookup: CDR1 MNHNY, CDR2 SVGAGI (reference sequence). The CDR3 has 12 residues. V dropped 10 bases and J dropped 0 bases, with 7 bases sitting between them. The CDR3, as DNA: TGTGCCACCCGGGGCTCTGGAAACACCATATATTTT. It is translated as CATRGSGNTIYF.

This chain uses TRBV5-1 with TRBJ2-7; 11 nucleotides agree with TRBD1. With V trimmed by 0 bases and J by 2 bases, 4 bases remained unmatched. Germline lookup yields CDR1 SGHRS and CDR2 YFSETQ. The CDR3 consists of 16 residues. CDR3 residues: CASSLGRTGGTYEQYF. CDR3 DNA: TGCGCCAGCAGCTTGGGTCGGACAGGGGGCACCTACGAGCAGTACTTC.

In DNA, the CDR3 is TGCAGTGCTAGAGAGGGGACATGGGGGAGCAATCAGCCCCAGCATTTT. As protein: CSAREGTWGSNQPQHF. The V gene is TRBV20-1, the J gene TRBJ1-5, with D possibly matching TRBD1 (6 bases). V dropped 0 bases and J dropped 1 base, with 13 bases sitting between them. This CDR3 is built from 16 residues. The germline CDR1 and CDR2 sequences are DFQATT and SNEGSKA (reference sequence).

The chain employs TRBV12-3 or TRBV12-4 and TRBJ2-3; 13 bases are a match to TRBD2. The CDR3 consists of 15 residues. Trimming took 6 bases from V and 6 from J; bases not matched to a gene: 6. CDR3 bases: TGTGCCAGCAGATTGACGACTAGCGGGGGGGATACGCAGTATTTT. It translates to CASRLTTSGGDTQYF.

The V and J genes are TRBV7-2 and TRBJ1-1; unclear D gene. The CDR3 runs 15 residues. V was shortened by 5 bases and J by 2 bases, with 15 bases between the two germline ends. CDR1 and CDR2 from the germline V gene are SGHTA and FQGNSA. The DNA for the CDR3 is TGTGCCAGCAGCCAAAATCAGATGCTTAACACTGAAGCTTTCTTT. Translating gives CASSQNQMLNTEAFF. The full variable domain, rest sourced from reference TRBV7-2 and TRBJ1-1, is GAGVSQSPSNKVTEKGKDVELRCDPISGHTALYWYRQSLGQGLEFLIYFQGNSAPDKSGLPSDRFSAERTGGSVSTLTIQRTQQEDSAVYLCASSQNQMLNTEAFFGQGTRLTVV.

This clonotype has only one observation. This may come from a read error, since a much larger clone is one base off. V is TRBV7-2 and J is TRBJ2-1; D is perhaps TRBD2 (6 bases). CDR1 is SGHTA, CDR2 FQGNSA, per germline. The CDR3 length is 15 residues. This chain's CDR3 is CVSSTGRGHYNEQFF. The DNA for the CDR3 is TGTGTCAGCAGCACTGGGCGGGGCCACTACAATGAGCAGTTCTTC.

The CDR3 bases are TGCAGTGCTAACACGGGGAATGAGCAGTTCTTC. This codes for CSANTGNEQFF. V is TRBV20-1 and J is TRBJ2-1; D is possibly TRBD2 (5 bases). CDR3 length: 11 residues. Germline loops: CDR1 DFQATT, CDR2 SNEGSKA (reference sequence). V dropped 4 bases and J dropped 7 bases, with 8 bases sitting between them.

The V call is TRBV12-3 or TRBV12-4, the J call TRBJ2-1, with D possibly being TRBD2 (5 bases). V lost 3 bases to trimming and J lost 6 bases, with 15 bases between them. CDR3 length: 15 amino acids. CDR3: CASSLRTSGPNEQFF. The CDR3 DNA sequence: TGTGCCAGCAGTTTGAGGACTTCGGGCCCCAATGAGCAGTTCTTC.